This T cell receptor beta chain was identified in a study of graft-versus-host responses after intestinal transplantation. Study at large: Anti-thymocyte globulin served as induction for all recipients, who then took tacrolimus and steroids for about three years.

This CDR3 is 12 amino acids long. Between the trimmed V and J ends, which lost 5 bases and 8 bases, there was a span of 10 bases. Germline V gives CDR1 MNHEY, CDR2 SMNVEV (reference sequence). The time point was: postoperative day 105 after intestinal transplantation (dayNNNN = postoperative day). Libraries were prepared by immunoSEQ multiplex PCR; TCRdb keeps only in-frame clonotypes and omits some of them. This sample has 12,000 or so clones, with approximately 90% found just once. This clone was picked up one time. This chain joins TRBV27 and TRBJ2-4, with D perhaps assigned TRBD1 or TRBD2 (5 bases each). This TCR came from a human patient who received an intestinal transplant, so some T cells may come from the graft donor. The sequenced sample was PBMCs, obtained 105 days after intestinal transplantation. The CDR3 DNA follows: TGTGCCAGCAGTATCCCGGGACACATTCAGTACTTC. Translating it yields CASSIPGHIQYF.